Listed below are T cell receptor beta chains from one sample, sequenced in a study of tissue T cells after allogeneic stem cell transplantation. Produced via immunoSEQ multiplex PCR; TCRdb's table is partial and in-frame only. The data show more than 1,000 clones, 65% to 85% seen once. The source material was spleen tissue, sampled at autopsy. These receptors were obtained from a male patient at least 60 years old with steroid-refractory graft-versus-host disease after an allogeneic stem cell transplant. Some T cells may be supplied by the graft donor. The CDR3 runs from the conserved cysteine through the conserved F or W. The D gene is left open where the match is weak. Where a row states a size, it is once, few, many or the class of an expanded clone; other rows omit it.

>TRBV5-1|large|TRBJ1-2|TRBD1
CASSFKGGASNYGYTF
TGCGCCAGCAGCTTCAAAGGGGGCGCCTCTAACTATGGCTACACCTTC
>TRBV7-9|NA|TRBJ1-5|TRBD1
CASSPGTDSFNQPQHF
TGTGCCAGCAGCCCGGGGACAGACAGCTTCAATCAGCCCCAGCATTTT
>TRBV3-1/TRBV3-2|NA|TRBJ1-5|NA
CASSQRAGHQPQHF
TGTGCCAGCAGCCAACGGGCGGGTCATCAGCCCCAGCATTTT
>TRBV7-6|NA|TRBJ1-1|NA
CASSLGAGGGTEAFF
TGTGCCAGCAGCTTAGGCGCGGGGGGAGGCACTGAAGCTTTCTTT
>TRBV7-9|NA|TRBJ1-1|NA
CASSLEVNTEAFF
TGTGCCAGCAGCTTAGAGGTGAACACTGAAGCTTTCTTT
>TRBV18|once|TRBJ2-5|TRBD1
CASSPDRGFSETQYF
TGTGCCAGCTCACCGGACAGGGGGTTCTCAGAGACCCAGTACTTC
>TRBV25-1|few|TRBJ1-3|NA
CASSESGRLISGNTIYF
TGTGCCAGCAGTGAATCAGGCAGGCTAATCTCCGGAAACACCATATATTTT
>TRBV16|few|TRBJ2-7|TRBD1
CASSLGETGVFYEQYF
TGTGCCAGCAGCCTTGGTGAGACAGGGGTTTTCTACGAGCAGTACTTC
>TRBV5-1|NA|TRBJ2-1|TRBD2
CASSWPHSGGANNEQFF
TGCGCCAGCAGCTGGCCGCATAGCGGGGGGGCAAACAATGAGCAGTTCTTC
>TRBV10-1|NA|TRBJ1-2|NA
CASNKVSYGYTF
TGCGCCAGCAATAAGGTCTCGTATGGCTACACCTTC
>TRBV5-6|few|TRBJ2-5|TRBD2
CARSGGAGGGETQYF
TGCGCCCGCAGCGGGGGGGCCGGGGGGGGAGAGACCCAGTACTTC
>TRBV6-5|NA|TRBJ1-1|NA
CASSPATYSEAFF
TGTGCCAGCAGTCCCGCCACGTATAGCGAAGCTTTCTTT
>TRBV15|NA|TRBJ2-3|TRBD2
CATSQGQTSGIDTDTQYF
TGTGCCACCAGCCAGGGCCAGACTAGCGGGATCGACACAGATACGCAGTATTTT
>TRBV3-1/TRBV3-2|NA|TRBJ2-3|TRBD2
CASSQPRGGRADTQYF
TGTGCCAGCAGCCAGCCCCGGGGGGGCCGGGCAGATACGCAGTATTTT
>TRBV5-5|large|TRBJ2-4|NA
CASSQQGTIQYF
TGTGCCAGCAGCCAACAGGGTACCATTCAGTACTTC
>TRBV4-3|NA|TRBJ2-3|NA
CASSQLSGTDTQYF
TGCGCCAGCAGCCAATTGAGCGGCACAGATACGCAGTATTTT
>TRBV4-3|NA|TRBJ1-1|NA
CASSPRAGSHTEAFF
TGCGCCAGCAGCCCACGGGCGGGAAGCCACACTGAAGCTTTCTTT
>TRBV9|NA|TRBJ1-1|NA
CASREMNTEAFF
TGTGCCAGCAGGGAGATGAACACTGAAGCTTTCTTT
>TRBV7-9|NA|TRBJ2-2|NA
CASSSSDAGTGELFF
TGTGCCAGCAGTTCCAGCGATGCGGGAACCGGGGAGCTGTTTTTT
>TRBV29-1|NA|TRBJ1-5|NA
CSAGDSNQPQHF
TGCAGCGCAGGGGATAGCAATCAGCCCCAGCATTTT
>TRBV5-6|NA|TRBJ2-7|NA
CASSLVRSEQYF
TGTGCCAGCAGCTTGGTGAGAAGCGAGCAGTACTTC
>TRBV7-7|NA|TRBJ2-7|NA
CASSFGDEYEQYF
TGTGCCAGCAGCTTTGGCGACGAATACGAGCAGTACTTC
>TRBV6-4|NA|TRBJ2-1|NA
CASSDSSGDINEQFF
TGTGCCAGCAGTGACTCAAGCGGAGATATAAATGAGCAGTTCTTC
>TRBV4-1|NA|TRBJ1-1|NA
CASSQVPGSVPEAFF
TGCGCCAGCAGCCAAGTCCCAGGGTCGGTTCCTGAAGCTTTCTTT
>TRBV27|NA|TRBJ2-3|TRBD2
CASKFASGVGDTQYF
TGTGCCAGCAAGTTCGCTAGCGGAGTAGGAGATACGCAGTATTTT
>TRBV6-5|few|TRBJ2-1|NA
CASSYGRGDDEQFF
TGTGCCAGCAGTTACGGACGGGGCGACGATGAGCAGTTCTTC
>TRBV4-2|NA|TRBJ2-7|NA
CASSQEASGRVQGEQYF
TGTGCCAGCAGCCAAGAAGCCTCGGGACGGGTCCAAGGGGAGCAGTACTTC
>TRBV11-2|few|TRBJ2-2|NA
CASSPRVTSTGELFF
TGTGCCAGCAGCCCCAGGGTAACGAGCACCGGGGAGCTGTTTTTT
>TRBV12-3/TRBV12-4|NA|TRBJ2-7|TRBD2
CASSPGGYEQYF
TGTGCCAGCAGCCCGGGAGGGTACGAGCAGTACTTC
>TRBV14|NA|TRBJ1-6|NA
CASSQGYNSPLHF
TGTGCCAGCAGCCAAGGTTATAATTCACCCCTCCACTTT
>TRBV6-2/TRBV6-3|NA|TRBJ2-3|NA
CASSRADTQYF
TGTGCCAGCAGTCGGGCAGATACGCAGTATTTT
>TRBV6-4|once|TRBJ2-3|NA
CASSETAKTTDTQYF
TGTGCCAGCAGTGAAACCGCAAAGACTACAGATACGCAGTATTTT
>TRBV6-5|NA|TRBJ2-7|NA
CASSLNPTISYEQYF
TGTGCCAGCAGTTTGAACCCCACAATTTCCTACGAGCAGTACTTC
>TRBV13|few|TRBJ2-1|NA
CASSFRQSNEQFF
TGTGCCAGCAGCTTCAGACAGAGCAATGAGCAGTTCTTC
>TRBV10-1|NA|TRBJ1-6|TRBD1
CARDRGRGNSPLHF
TGCGCCAGGGACAGGGGGCGCGGCAATTCACCCCTCCACTTT
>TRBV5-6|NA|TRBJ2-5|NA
CASSLVAGGGETQYF
TGTGCCAGCAGCTTGGTTGCAGGGGGAGGGGAGACCCAGTACTTC
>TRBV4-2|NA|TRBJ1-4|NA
CASSPGVNEKLFF
TGTGCCAGCAGCCCGGGAGTGAATGAAAAACTGTTTTTT
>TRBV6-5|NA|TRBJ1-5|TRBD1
CASRANGQGYQPQHF
TGTGCCAGCAGAGCCAATGGACAGGGGTATCAGCCCCAGCATTTT
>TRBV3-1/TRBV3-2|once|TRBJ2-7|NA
CASSIIKGGSYEQYF
TGTGCCAGCAGTATAATAAAAGGAGGGTCCTACGAGCAGTACTTC
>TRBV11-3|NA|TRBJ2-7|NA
CASSLGSYEQYF
TGTGCCAGCAGCTTGGGTTCCTACGAGCAGTACTTC
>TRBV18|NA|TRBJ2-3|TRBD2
CASSPQGRADTQYF
TGTGCCAGCTCACCACAGGGGAGGGCAGATACGCAGTATTTT
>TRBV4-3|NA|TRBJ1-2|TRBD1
CASSQEIQGAYGYTF
TGCGCCAGCAGCCAGGAAATACAGGGGGCCTATGGCTACACCTTC
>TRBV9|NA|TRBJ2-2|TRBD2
CASKPNPGTSEELFF
TGTGCCAGCAAGCCCAACCCCGGGACTAGCGAGGAGCTGTTTTTT
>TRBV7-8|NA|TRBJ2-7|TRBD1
CASSLGGTGAYEQYF
TGTGCCAGCAGTTTAGGGGGGACAGGGGCCTACGAGCAGTACTTC